Listed below are T cell receptor beta chains from one sample, sequenced in a study of OX40 agonist ivuxolimab in advanced cancers. TCRdb's table, derived via immunoSEQ multiplex PCR, lists solely in-frame clones and lacks some. The data show some 44,000 clones, around 87% seen once. The specimen was CD4+ or CD8+ T cells sorted from blood, collected in a trial of the OX40 agonist ivuxolimab. These receptors all come from an adult with an advanced solid tumor such as melanoma, head and neck, liver or kidney cancer. The CDR3 runs from the conserved cysteine through the conserved F or W. D genes are given only for firm matches. Not every row has a clone size; where given, it reads once, few, many or a size class.

V gene	D gene	J gene	clone size	CDR3 protein	CDR3 DNA
TRBV6-4	NA	TRBJ2-3	few	CASSCPVGSTDTQYF	TGTGCCAGCAGCTGCCCGGTGGGGAGCACAGATACGCAGTATTTT
TRBV5-1	TRBD1	TRBJ2-7	NA	CASSIGQGVGYEQYF	TGCGCCAGCAGCATTGGACAGGGGGTCGGGTACGAGCAGTACTTC
TRBV28	TRBD2	TRBJ2-7	NA	CASSLILAGGLHEQYF	TGTGCCAGCAGTTTAATCTTAGCGGGAGGTCTGCACGAGCAGTACTTC
TRBV9	TRBD2	TRBJ2-2	NA	CASSVALAGVTGELFF	TGTGCCAGCAGCGTAGCCCTAGCGGGAGTTACCGGGGAGCTGTTTTTT
TRBV7-9	NA	TRBJ2-4	once	CASSLDRKNIQYF	TGTGCCAGCAGCTTAGACAGAAAAAACATTCAGTACTTC
TRBV18	NA	TRBJ2-5	NA	CASSPPDARGLAQYF	TGTGCCAGCTCACCGCCAGACGCCCGAGGTCTCGCCCAGTACTTC
TRBV7-9	NA	TRBJ2-5	NA	CASSLGSGQETQYF	TGTGCCAGCAGCTTAGGGAGCGGACAAGAGACCCAGTACTTC
TRBV29-1	TRBD1	TRBJ2-1	NA	CSVAGDRGPGNEQFF	TGCAGCGTTGCGGGGGACAGGGGGCCGGGCAATGAGCAGTTCTTC
TRBV30	NA	TRBJ2-7	once	CAWTQGATYEQYF	TGTGCCTGGACTCAGGGTGCCACCTACGAGCAGTACTTC
TRBV29-1	NA	TRBJ2-6	NA	CSVRGSGANVLTF	TGCAGCGTTAGGGGGTCTGGGGCCAACGTCCTGACTTTC
TRBV19	NA	TRBJ1-1	NA	CASSISRGSEAFF	TGTGCCAGTAGTATAAGTCGTGGATCTGAAGCTTTCTTT
TRBV2	TRBD2	TRBJ2-7	NA	CASSEIPGLALSYEQYF	TGTGCCAGCAGTGAAATCCCGGGACTAGCCCTCAGCTACGAGCAGTACTTC
TRBV18	TRBD1	TRBJ2-7	NA	CASSRGTGSYEQYF	TGTGCCAGCTCACGGGGGACAGGGAGCTACGAGCAGTACTTC
TRBV30	NA	TRBJ1-6	NA	CAWRDSYNSPLHF	TGTGCCTGGAGAGACAGCTATAATTCACCCCTCCACTTT
TRBV4-1	TRBD2	TRBJ2-2	NA	CASSQGGIAGGRTGELFF	TGCGCCAGCAGCCAAGGTGGAATAGCGGGAGGTAGAACCGGGGAGCTGTTTTTT
TRBV5-1	TRBD2	TRBJ2-5	NA	CASSPRAGEAQETQYF	TGCGCCAGCAGCCCGAGAGCGGGAGAGGCCCAAGAGACCCAGTACTTC
TRBV5-1	NA	TRBJ2-3	NA	CASSLEDNTDTQYF	TGCGCCAGCAGCTTGGAGGACAACACAGATACGCAGTATTTT
TRBV5-5	NA	TRBJ2-7	NA	CASSLANRRGPYEQYF	TGTGCCAGCAGCTTGGCCAACAGACGTGGCCCCTACGAGCAGTACTTC
TRBV4-2	TRBD2	TRBJ2-3	NA	CASSPILAGGPDTQYF	TGTGCCAGCAGCCCGATACTAGCGGGGGGCCCAGATACGCAGTATTTT
TRBV25-1	TRBD1	TRBJ1-6	once	CASGGGQGASPLHF	TGTGCCAGCGGGGGGGGACAGGGGGCTTCACCCCTCCACTTT
TRBV13	NA	TRBJ1-4	NA	CASTITQSEKLFF	TGTGCCAGCACTATAACTCAGTCTGAAAAACTGTTTTTT
TRBV6-6	TRBD1	TRBJ1-1	once	CASRSQGDTEAFF	TGTGCCAGCAGGTCACAGGGGGATACTGAAGCTTTCTTT
TRBV7-9	NA	TRBJ1-5	NA	CASSQISSNQPQHF	TGTGCCAGCAGCCAGATTTCTAGCAATCAGCCCCAGCATTTT
TRBV6-5	NA	TRBJ2-7	NA	CASSYVGRGGQYF	TGTGCCAGCAGTTACGTCGGCCGAGGAGGGCAGTACTTC
TRBV18	NA	TRBJ2-3	NA	CASSPPTSTDTQYF	TGTGCCAGCTCACCACCTACTAGCACAGATACGCAGTATTTT
TRBV7-6	TRBD1	TRBJ2-2	NA	CASSTTGVWAGELFF	TGTGCCAGCAGCACCACAGGGGTCTGGGCCGGGGAGCTGTTTTTT
TRBV18	NA	TRBJ2-7	NA	CASSPPVGSYEQYF	TGTGCCAGCTCACCTCCGGTTGGCAGTTACGAGCAGTACTTC
TRBV11-2	TRBD2	TRBJ2-7	NA	CASSRGTSGYEQYF	TGTGCCAGCAGTAGAGGGACTAGCGGGTACGAGCAGTACTTC
TRBV7-9	NA	TRBJ1-5	medium-sized	CASSLVGGPQHF	TGTGCCAGCAGCTTAGTGGGGGGGCCCCAGCATTTT
TRBV28	NA	TRBJ1-2	NA	CASSLGYGGNYGYTF	TGTGCCAGCAGTTTAGGGTACGGAGGAAACTATGGCTACACCTTC
TRBV15	NA	TRBJ1-1	once	CATSRDPGALTLNTEAFF	TGTGCCACCAGCAGAGACCCGGGGGCACTAACCCTGAACACTGAAGCTTTCTTT
TRBV7-2	TRBD2	TRBJ2-3	NA	CASIVAGGTDTQYF	TGTGCCAGCATCGTAGCGGGGGGCACAGATACGCAGTATTTT
TRBV6-1	TRBD1	TRBJ2-7	NA	CASSRDSFSYEQYF	TGTGCCAGCAGCCGGGACAGCTTTTCCTACGAGCAGTACTTC
TRBV5-6	NA	TRBJ1-2	few	CASSPGTSNYGYTF	TGTGCCAGCAGCCCAGGGACTTCGAACTATGGCTACACCTTC
TRBV5-1	TRBD1	TRBJ2-1	NA	CASSRWDRADDEQFF	TGCGCCAGCAGCCGTTGGGACAGGGCCGACGATGAGCAGTTCTTC
TRBV5-1	NA	TRBJ1-1	NA	CASSLLGIRGVSEAFF	TGCGCCAGCAGCTTGTTAGGCATTCGGGGGGTGTCTGAAGCTTTCTTT
TRBV2	TRBD1	TRBJ1-5	NA	CASTQDRGGYSQPQHF	TGTGCCAGCACCCAGGACAGGGGAGGTTATAGTCAGCCCCAGCATTTT
TRBV13	NA	TRBJ1-1	NA	CASSLGAAGTEAFF	TGTGCCAGCAGCTTAGGGGCCGCGGGGACTGAAGCTTTCTTT
TRBV6-1	NA	TRBJ2-5	NA	CASSENWGQETQYF	TGTGCCAGCAGTGAAAATTGGGGCCAAGAGACCCAGTACTTC
TRBV4-2	NA	TRBJ2-1	NA	CASSHAGQNEQFF	TGTGCCAGCAGCCATGCAGGGCAAAATGAGCAGTTCTTC
TRBV21-1	NA	TRBJ2-5	NA	CASSKGRLGLLNGTQYF	TGTGCCAGCAGCAAGGGGCGTTTGGGACTACTAAATGGGACCCAGTACTTC
TRBV5-4	NA	TRBJ1-5	once	CASSSGGGGSWSNQPQHF	TGTGCCAGCAGCAGTGGAGGGGGGGGCAGCTGGAGCAATCAGCCCCAGCATTTT
TRBV21-1	NA	TRBJ2-5	once	CASSTGTSQETQYF	TGTGCCAGCAGTACCGGGACATCTCAAGAGACCCAGTACTTC
TRBV2	TRBD1	TRBJ1-2	NA	CASIPGPGGVYGYTF	TGTGCCAGCATCCCGGGGCCAGGGGGCGTCTATGGCTACACCTTC
TRBV2	NA	TRBJ2-5	few	CASSEGSGDKTQYF	TGTGCCAGCAGTGAGGGCAGCGGTGACAAGACCCAGTACTTC
TRBV11-3	NA	TRBJ2-5	NA	CASSLGAQGETQYF	TGTGCCAGCAGCTTAGGGGCCCAGGGAGAGACCCAGTACTTC
TRBV20-1	TRBD1	TRBJ2-1	NA	CSASETGAQFF	TGCAGTGCTAGTGAGACAGGGGCCCAGTTCTTC
TRBV28	NA	TRBJ1-2	NA	CASSSPGETHGYTF	TGTGCCAGCAGTTCCCCAGGGGAAACGCATGGCTACACCTTC
TRBV4-1	NA	TRBJ1-1	NA	CASSQDREVNTEAFF	TGCGCCAGCAGCCAAGATAGGGAAGTGAACACTGAAGCTTTCTTT
TRBV5-4	NA	TRBJ2-5	NA	CASSADGQETQYF	TGTGCCAGCAGCGCGGACGGACAAGAGACCCAGTACTTC
TRBV15	TRBD1	TRBJ2-2	medium-sized	CATTGTGVTGELFF	TGTGCCACCACCGGGACAGGGGTTACCGGGGAGCTGTTTTTT
TRBV5-4	NA	TRBJ1-4	NA	CASSPGGTNEKLFF	TGTGCCAGCAGCCCCGGGGGGACTAATGAAAAACTGTTTTTT
TRBV2	NA	TRBJ1-1	NA	CASSEAGRNTEAFF	TGTGCCAGCAGTGAAGCGGGGAGAAACACTGAAGCTTTCTTT
TRBV10-3	TRBD2	TRBJ2-1	NA	CAITPGLAGEGEQFF	TGTGCCATCACACCGGGACTAGCGGGAGAGGGTGAGCAGTTCTTC
TRBV2	TRBD2	TRBJ2-2	NA	CASRLGGVRELFF	TGTGCCAGCAGGTTGGGGGGGGTCCGGGAGCTGTTTTTT
TRBV2	NA	TRBJ2-7	NA	CASSERRDTYEQYF	TGTGCCAGCAGTGAAAGAAGGGATACCTACGAGCAGTACTTC
TRBV5-5	NA	TRBJ2-3	NA	CASSPGRYTDTQYF	TGTGCCAGCAGTCCGGGACGGTACACAGATACGCAGTATTTT
TRBV11-1	NA	TRBJ2-7	NA	CASSSRRSVNEQYF	TGTGCCAGCAGCTCGAGGAGATCGGTAAACGAGCAGTACTTC
TRBV7-4	NA	TRBJ2-7	NA	CASSFCGSYEQYF	TGTGCCAGCAGCTTTTGTGGCTCCTACGAGCAGTACTTC